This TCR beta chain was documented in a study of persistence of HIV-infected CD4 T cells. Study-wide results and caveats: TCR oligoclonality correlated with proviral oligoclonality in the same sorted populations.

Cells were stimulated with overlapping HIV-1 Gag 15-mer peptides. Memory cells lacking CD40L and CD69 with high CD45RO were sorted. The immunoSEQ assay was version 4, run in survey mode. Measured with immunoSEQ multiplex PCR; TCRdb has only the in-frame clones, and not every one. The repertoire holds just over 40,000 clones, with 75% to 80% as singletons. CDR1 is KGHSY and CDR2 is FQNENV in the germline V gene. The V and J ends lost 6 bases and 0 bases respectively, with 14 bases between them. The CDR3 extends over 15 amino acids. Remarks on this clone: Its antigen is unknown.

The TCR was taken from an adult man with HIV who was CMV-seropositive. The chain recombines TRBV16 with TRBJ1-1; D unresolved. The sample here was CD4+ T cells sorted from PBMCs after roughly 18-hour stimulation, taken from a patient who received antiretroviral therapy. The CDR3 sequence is CASSPSWTMNTEAFF. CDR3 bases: TGTGCCAGCAGTCCCTCGTGGACCATGAACACTGAAGCTTTCTTT.